Listed here is a single T cell receptor (beta chain). The specificity of this receptor is unknown. There are no base qualities to consult, and no much larger clone falls within one base. To be included, a participant needed at least one PBMC sample from before ART initiation plus at least two post-ART samples. Every participant with HIV received treatment in the United States of America. Cryopreserved samples of about 0.95-11 million PBMC were thawed and washed before DNA extraction. At the time of the earliest PBMC sample for each participant with HIV, ages ranged from about 20 to 55 years. Per participant, PBMC samples came from 1-4 timepoints prior to ART initiation and 2-8 timepoints following ART initiation, for a median of 7 samples. Serial HIV viral load, CD4+ T-cell count, ART history and demographic data were obtained for every participant. Using a Qiagen kit on a QIAcube, genomic DNA was extracted from unsorted PBMC, with samples processed in batches of 12.

The immunoSEQ hsTCRB v3.0 assay was used at survey level resolution to sequence the TRB variable region. The targeted TRB sequencing depth was about 40,000-55,000 T-cell genomes per sample. An Illumina MiSeq with a v3 150-cycle kit was used to sequence the pooled TRB libraries. Turning to the authors' computational methods: Repertoire analysis was performed in R inside a reproducible Nextflow workflow that covered QC, data transformation and analysis. LymphoSeq2, an R package for exploring AIRR-Seq data, was used to implement the custom analyses. A handful of samples yielding fewer than 5000 total TRB sequences were excluded, leaving roughly 200 analyzed HIV repertoires. Among the roughly 190 retained HIV repertoires, about 60 were collected before ART initiation and 120 to 140 were collected after ART initiation. Each repertoire was downsampled to 5000 TRB nucleotide sequences, and summary statistics were averaged across 100 downsampling iterations. Only TRB sequences with CDR3 regions of at least seven amino acids were retained for analysis. A Shannon entropy-derived clonality score and the Gini coefficient were used to measure diversity. In repertoire networks, the top 5000 CDR3 amino acid sequences were linked whenever an edit distance of one separated two sequences. GLIPH2 predicted antigen specificity groups and MHC restriction for TRB CDR3 amino acid sequences. CDR3 amino acid sequences were matched against VDJdb and McPAS-TCR to flag known CMV, EBV, HIV or tissue antigen associations. Pre-ART, post-ART and control groups were compared with Wilcoxon signed-rank tests and Holm-Bonferroni correction. TCRdb stores this immuneACCESS table with in-frame sequences only. Part of the clones is absent; in the studies checked, under half of the shortfall reflects unresolved V genes, and no reason is known for the rest. D and trimming were read from the DNA, whereas the V and J calls and clone size are those reported in that table. The sample table lists approximately 24,000 clones, roughly four fifths of them with a count of one. Of the sample, about 5.6% is held by the ten largest clones.

Sequences SGHAT (CDR1) and FQNNGV (CDR2) are obtained from the germline V gene. Its CDR3 holds 15 amino acids, cysteine through phenylalanine. The read is trimmed to its CDR3 DNA, 45 bases read in frame from base 1. The trim is 5 bases for V and 5 bases for J, with a gap of 16 bases between the germline ends. This sample is part of a study of long-term antiretroviral therapy in people with HIV (dated by TCRdb to between 2021 and 2022). About the investigation overall: The earliest samples were collected approximately a decade before the 2015 WHO recommendation for immediate ART, a period when ART was typically delayed until CD4 counts fell. Eleven of the 30 participants with HIV were female. A total of roughly 180 cryopreserved PBMC samples were contributed to the cohort by 30 adults with confirmed HIV infection, with samples collected serially over a mean of roughly six years (range 1-12). No cross-contamination during QIAcube processing was shown when test extractions of a monoclonal T-cell line were performed alongside some 33 polyclonal samples. Whether ART initiation and durable HIV suppression were associated with changes in peripheral blood TRB repertoire composition and diversity was tested in a retrospective serial study.

The paper as a whole reports these results and caveats: Limited PBMC availability meant only the TCR beta chain was sequenced, without alpha chain pairing. No data were available on ART adherence, viral resistance or therapy changes, limiting inferences about post-ART repertoire changes. CDR3 length ranges in HIV repertoires were narrower than in controls, and network structure suggested an antigen-experienced repertoire with only a slight naive shift after ART. The repertoire was dominated across all time points by expanded TRB clones identified before ART initiation, although this dominance was seen to fluctuate and to decrease in many PLHIV after ART. Unsorted PBMC were profiled instead of sorted CD4+ and CD8+ T cells because pre-ART samples had limited cell numbers. Samples dated from the mid-2000s to the late 2010s, and the ART regimens used may be less effective than current ones. Starting ART was linked to a significant rise in TRB diversity, yet even with long-term ART the diversity remained significantly lower than in transplant donor controls.

The material was unsorted PBMCs, obtained 4.4 years after starting antiretroviral therapy. The sequence was obtained from a man aged 25-45 years with HIV. In this chain, TRBV11-2 is recombined with TRBJ1-5; the D segment could be TRBD1, given 5 matching bases. The DNA reads as follows: TGTGCCAGCAGCCAAGGGACGGACTATCATCAGCCCCAGCATTTT. The translation is CASSQGTDYHQPQHF.